The TCR beta chain described here comes from a study of Ad26.COV2.S vaccination and SARS-CoV-2 variants (dated by TCRdb to the early 2020s). General notes on the study: Vaccine-arm donors came from COV1001, a multicentre, randomized, double-blind, placebo-controlled phase I-IIa trial of Ad26.COV2.S in healthy adults. The TCR-sequenced set comprised approximately 32 samples: about 19 Ad26.COV2.S vaccine recipients, 5 placebo recipients and 8 SARS-CoV-2 convalescent individuals. Sequencing of the TCRbeta repertoire served to evaluate the specificity and breadth of SARS-CoV-2-reactive T cell receptors following Ad26.COV2.S vaccination. Trial participants were randomized into five groups of five, in which low-dose or high-dose Ad26.COV2.S was given once or twice, or placebo was given on both occasions. Throughout the experiments and outcome assessment, investigators stayed blinded to trial group allocation. Ad26.COV2.S was administered intramuscularly at 5 x 10^10 or 1 x 10^11 viral particles, either as a single shot or as two shots given 56 days apart.

The CDR3 covers 14 residues, taking in both the cysteine and the phenylalanine. CDR3 DNA is the only sequence kept; it has 42 bases, read in frame from the first base. V sheds 6 bases and J sheds 1 base, leaving 9 bases between their ends. Sequences MNHEY (CDR1) and SVGAGI (CDR2) are obtained from the germline V gene. The sample's treatment or condition label is to be understood as: over 15 received Ad26.COV2.S at low or high dose, single or two shots; about 5 received placebo; per-sample allocation not given. Repertoires of vaccine and placebo recipients were sequenced from samples collected on day 63 after the first injection. Cohort 1b enrolled around 23 adults aged 18-55 years at a single site in Boston, USA, between 29 July and 7 August 2020. Ad26.COV2.S was a replication-incompetent adenovirus type 26 vector that expressed a prefusion-stabilized SARS-CoV-2 spike protein derived from the original Wuhan strain.

The full study reports these points: Comparable non-spike TCR breadth was observed between vaccine and placebo recipients, consistent with only spike being contained in the vaccine. Ad26.COV2.S recipients had higher spike-specific TCR breadth than placebo recipients (P = 0.0014). The authors noted that total T cell responses may have been underestimated by the TCR breadth and depth analyses. After vaccination, substantial breadth of spike-specific CD8+ and CD4+ T cell responses was reported. Comparing responses between vaccine doses or regimens was not something the study was powered to do.

Points on this clone: No cognate antigen has been identified for it. Per-nucleotide qualities are absent, and no much larger clonotype sits a single base away.

TCRbeta CDR3 regions were sequenced with the immunoSEQ Assay. After extraction, genomic DNA underwent amplification by bias-controlled multiplex PCR, followed by high-throughput sequencing. In the paper's pipeline: To quantify the absolute abundance of each unique TCRbeta CDR3 region, sequences were collapsed and filtered. T cell fraction was estimated by normalization of TCRbeta template counts to usable DNA, with usable DNA being measured through amplification of reference genes present in all nucleated cells. Repertoire TCRs were annotated as SARS-CoV-2-specific by exact matching of V gene, CDR3 amino acid sequence and J gene to a known reactive TCR set. The reference SARS-CoV-2 TCR set was derived from MIRA and filtered for enrichment in COVID-19-positive ImmuneCODE repertoires, a step that removed public or cross-reactive TCRs. Using the MIRA antigens, annotated TCRs were further analysed by specific ORF or by position within an ORF. Depth was the summed frequency of annotated unique rearrangements, while breadth was defined as annotated unique rearrangements over total unique productive rearrangements. Two-sided Wilcoxon rank-sum tests were applied when comparing TCR breadth between groups. Held by TCRdb, this immuneACCESS table contains in-frame sequences only and omits some clones. Under half of the omission traces to an unresolved V gene where checked; the cause of the rest is unknown. That table supplies the V and J calls and clone size; D and trimming were determined from the DNA. The sample table records about 680,000 clones; 89% of these occur just once. Jointly, the top ten make up approximately 1.5% of the sample.

The source is a person aged 18 to 59 who received the Ad26.COV2.S COVID-19 vaccine or a placebo. Specimen: peripheral blood, collected in a trial of Ad26.COV2.S vaccine versus placebo. The chain joins TRBV6-5 to TRBJ2-2; confidence is insufficient to name the D gene. CDR3 protein: CASSRSKNTGELFF. Read as DNA, the sequence is TGTGCCAGCAGCCGCTCTAAGAACACCGGGGAGCTGTTTTTT.